The clone carrying this T cell receptor (beta chain) has a handful of counts. TCRdb's copy holds only in-frame clones and misses some; the assay was immunoSEQ multiplex PCR. This table holds approximately 200,000 clones, approximately 84% found once. Cohort 3 recovery required two negative PCRs, clearance, or symptom resolution. This entry is derived from a study of blood T cell repertoires in COVID-19. Whole-study context: Nucleic acid was either cDNA or gDNA, and it came from T cells, B-cell-depleted T cells, or PBMCs.

Trimming at V came to 8 bases and at J to 6 bases, leaving 14 bases not matched to a gene. This CDR3 has 16 residues. The V gene's germline CDR1 is SNHLY and CDR2 FYNNEI. Sequences were obtained from PBMCs or T cells enriched from blood (not recorded which). This chain joins TRBV2 and TRBJ1-3, with 9 nucleotides matching TRBD1. This sequence originates from a middle-aged man who had recovered from COVID-19. DNA of the CDR3: TGTGCCAGCGGATTCATCCCGGGACAGGGTTTAAACACCATATATTTT. Protein: CASGFIPGQGLNTIYF.